This entry describes one TCR beta chain. Its antigen is unknown. The sequence runs out 3 residues before the end of the CDR3; the remainder is reconstructed from the germline J gene. Using immunoSEQ multiplex PCR, the repertoire was profiled, and TCRdb retains in-frame clones only, with some absent. The table lists about 25,000 clones, with no singletons. The record originates from a study of T cell clonality in common variable immunodeficiency. Findings and caveats of the study: Reportedly, TCR beta sequences from common variable immunodeficiency showed fewer deletions and N-nucleotide insertions.

The CDR3 covers 12 residues. Germline V gene data show CDR1 as MNHEY and CDR2 as SVGEGT. The V and J ends lost 8 bases and 2 bases respectively, with 10 bases between them. This TCR was sampled from a human donor with common variable immunodeficiency. Sequencing was done on a sample of peripheral blood mononuclear cells. The chain is built from TRBV6-2 or TRBV6-3 and TRBJ2-7; unclear D gene. The CDR3 DNA, read in part, is TGTGCCAGCGGGCGAACCACCTACGAG. This sequence encodes CASGRTTYE. From start to end, the CDR3 is CASGRTTYEQYF.